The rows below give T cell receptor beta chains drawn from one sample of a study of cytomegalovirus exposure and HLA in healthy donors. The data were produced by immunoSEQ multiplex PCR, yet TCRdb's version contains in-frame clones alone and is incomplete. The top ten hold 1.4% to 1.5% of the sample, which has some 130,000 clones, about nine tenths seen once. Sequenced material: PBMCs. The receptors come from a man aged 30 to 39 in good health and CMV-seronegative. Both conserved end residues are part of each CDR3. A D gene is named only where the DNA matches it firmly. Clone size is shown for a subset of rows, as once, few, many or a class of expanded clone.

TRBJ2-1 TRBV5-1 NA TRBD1 CASSLVTGAGYNEQFF TGCGCCAGCAGCTTGGTGACAGGGGCTGGCTACAATGAGCAGTTCTTC
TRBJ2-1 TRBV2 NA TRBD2 CASSERVVSSGNEQFF TGTGCCAGCAGTGAAAGAGTGGTCTCTAGCGGGAATGAGCAGTTCTTC
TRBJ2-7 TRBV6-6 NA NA CASSYPDRGAYEQYF TGTGCCAGCAGTTACCCGGACAGAGGAGCCTACGAGCAGTACTTC
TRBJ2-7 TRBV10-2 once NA CASKILSHSLEQYF TGCGCCAGCAAAATTTTAAGTCATTCACTCGAGCAGTACTTC
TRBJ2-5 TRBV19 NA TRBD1 CASSISGQGAHETQYF TGTGCCAGTAGTATATCCGGACAGGGGGCCCACGAGACCCAGTACTTC
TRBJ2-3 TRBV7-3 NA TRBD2 CASSPLVGGPADTQYF TGTGCCAGCAGCCCACTGGTGGGAGGGCCAGCCGATACGCAGTATTTT
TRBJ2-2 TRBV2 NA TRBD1 CASRKDREYSGELFF TGTGCCAGCAGAAAAGACAGGGAGTATTCCGGGGAGTTGTTTTTT
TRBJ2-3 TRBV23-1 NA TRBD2 CASESGRTDTQYF TGCGCCAGCGAGAGCGGGAGAACAGATACGCAGTATTTT
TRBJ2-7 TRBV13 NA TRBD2 CASSSPGWLAGEYEQYF TGTGCCAGCAGCTCACCGGGGTGGCTAGCGGGAGAGTACGAGCAGTACTTC
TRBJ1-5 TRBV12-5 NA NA CASANLMGQRGNQPQHF TGTGCTAGTGCCAATCTCATGGGGCAAAGAGGCAATCAGCCCCAGCATTTT
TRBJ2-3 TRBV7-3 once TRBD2 CASSLEWVAGTDTQYF TGTGCCAGCAGCTTAGAGTGGGTAGCGGGGACAGATACGCAGTATTTT
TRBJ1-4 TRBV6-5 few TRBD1 CATRGQGLGEKLFF TGTGCCACCAGGGGACAGGGTTTGGGGGAAAAACTGTTTTTT
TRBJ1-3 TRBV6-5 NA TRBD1 CATRGPLSGNTIYF TGTGCCACCAGGGGGCCGCTCTCTGGAAACACCATATATTTT
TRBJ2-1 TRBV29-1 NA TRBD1 CSVPSQGAGEQFF TGCAGCGTTCCCTCTCAGGGGGCCGGTGAGCAGTTCTTC
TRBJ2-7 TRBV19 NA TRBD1 CASRMTGNHEQYF TGTGCCAGTAGGATGACAGGGAACCACGAGCAGTACTTC
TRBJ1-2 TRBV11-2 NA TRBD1 CASSRDRDYGYTF TGTGCCAGCAGCCGTGACAGGGACTATGGCTACACCTTC
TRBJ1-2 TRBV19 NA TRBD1 CASSILSPGGHYGYTF TGTGCCAGTAGTATTTTGAGTCCAGGGGGACACTATGGCTACACCTTC
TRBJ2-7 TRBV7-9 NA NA CASSLATARYEQYF TGTGCCAGCAGCTTAGCGACTGCTCGCTACGAGCAGTACTTC
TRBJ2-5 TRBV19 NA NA CASSIASTQETQYF TGTGCCAGTAGTATTGCCAGTACCCAAGAGACCCAGTACTTC
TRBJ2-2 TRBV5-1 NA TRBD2 CASSFGLAGYTGELFF TGCGCCAGCAGCTTCGGACTAGCGGGATACACCGGGGAGCTGTTTTTT
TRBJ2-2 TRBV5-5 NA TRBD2 CASSLLAGVGTGELFF TGTGCCAGCAGCTTACTAGCGGGAGTAGGCACCGGGGAGCTGTTTTTT
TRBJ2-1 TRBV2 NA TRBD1 CASSGRTGPNEQFF TGTGCCAGCAGTGGGCGGACAGGCCCCAATGAGCAGTTCTTC
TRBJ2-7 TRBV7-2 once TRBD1 CASSEGDSRWGQYF TGTGCCAGCAGCGAAGGGGACAGCCGGTGGGGGCAGTACTTC
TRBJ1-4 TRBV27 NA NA CASSKRWGHNEKLFF TGTGCCAGCAGTAAACGGTGGGGACATAATGAAAAACTGTTTTTT
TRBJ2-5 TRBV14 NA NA CASSSLKRAEETQYF TGTGCCAGCAGCTCATTAAAGCGGGCTGAAGAGACCCAGTACTTC
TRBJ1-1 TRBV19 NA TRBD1 CASTSKVGTGFGDTEAFF TGTGCCAGTACTTCGAAGGTTGGGACAGGCTTCGGGGACACTGAAGCTTTCTTT
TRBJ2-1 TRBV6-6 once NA CASSRTSVDEQFF TGTGCCAGCAGTAGAACGTCGGTTGATGAGCAGTTCTTC